The 18 T cell receptor beta chains presented below share a single source sample, sequenced in a study of cytomegalovirus exposure and HLA in healthy donors. Vbeta (60) and Jbeta (13) primers were used in the PCR. The method was immunoSEQ multiplex PCR; TCRdb's version includes in-frame clones alone and lacks a portion of them. Of about 170,000 clones in the sample, 80% were seen once. Sequenced input: PBMCs. Receptors were obtained from a male donor in good health and CMV-seronegative.

The rearrangement uses TRBV5-1 and TRBJ1-1; D may be TRBD1 (6 bases). The CDR3 runs 14 residues. Germline V gives CDR1 SGHRS, CDR2 YFSETQ. V shed 4 bases and J shed 0 bases, with 10 bases lying between them. The CDR3 is CASSGTGLNTEAFF. CDR3 DNA: TGCGCCAGCAGCGGTACAGGGTTGAACACTGAAGCTTTCTTT.

The rearrangement uses TRBV6-6 and TRBJ2-1; D is undetermined. The germline V and J ends were trimmed by 5 bases and 6 bases, with 17 bases remaining between them. The CDR3 is made up of 15 amino acids. The germline V gene has CDR1 MNHNY and CDR2 SVGAGI (reference sequence). Here the CDR3 DNA reads TGTGCCAGCAGTCCCGGGTCTACCTTCGGCAATGAGCAGTTCTTC. This gives the protein CASSPGSTFGNEQFF.

In this sample, this clone turned up once. The V and J genes are TRBV6-1 and TRBJ1-1; D unclear. Germline CDR1 reads MNHNS; CDR2 reads SASEGT. This CDR3 has 15 residues. Trimming took off 2 bases at V and 0 bases at J, with 10 bases between the two ends. The CDR3, as DNA: TGTGCCAGCAGTGAACAGGCTTCCATGAACACTGAAGCTTTCTTT. Translated, it gives CASSEQASMNTEAFF.

The chain has TRBV6-5 and TRBJ2-5; TRBD2 agrees at 9 bases. The closer fit of TRBJ2-7 to the DNA end suggests the J call may be wrong. This CDR3 has 15 residues. The germline V gene has CDR1 MNHEY and CDR2 SVGAGI. The CDR3 sequence: CASSSPGLAGYEQYF. As DNA, the CDR3 is TGTGCCAGCAGTTCACCGGGACTAGCCGGTTACGAGCAGTACTTC.

The chain combines TRBV6-5 with TRBJ1-2; D possibly corresponds to TRBD1 (5 bases). The CDR3 covers 13 residues. V lost 5 bases, J lost 5 bases, and 12 bases lay in between. Germline lookup yields CDR1 MNHEY and CDR2 SVGAGI. CDR3 sequence: CASSRGTEYGYTF. In nucleotides, the CDR3 is TGTGCCAGCAGTCGCGGGACGGAGTATGGCTACACCTTC.

The V call is TRBV6-4, the J call TRBJ2-3, with D possibly TRBD2 on 6 matching bases. The germline CDR1 and CDR2 sequences are MRHNA and SNTAGT. The V and J ends lost 11 bases and 5 bases respectively, with 17 bases between them. The CDR3 extends over 13 amino acids. The CDR3 region is CAGGTAKGDTQYF. The CDR3 region has the DNA TGTGCCGGCGGGACGGCAAAAGGAGATACGCAGTATTTT.

The sample holds one count of this clone. This chain joins TRBV5-1 and TRBJ2-3; TRBD1 matches 10 bases. Germline V lookup: CDR1 SGHRS, CDR2 YFSETQ. V was pared by 7 bases and J by 6 bases, with 11 bases of the junction left unmatched. This CDR3 spans 15 amino acids. The CDR3 sequence: CASRYRDRGWDTQYF. CDR3 DNA: TGCGCCAGCCGCTACCGGGACAGGGGATGGGATACGCAGTATTTT.

The gene calls are TRBV30 and TRBJ2-1, with 7 bases that match TRBD2. The CDR3 has 11 amino acids. The germline gives CDR1 GTSNPN, CDR2 SVGIG (reference sequence). The junction had 2 bases not matched to a gene; V was cut back by 6 bases and J by 6 bases. DNA of the CDR3: TGTGCCTGCGGGGAGGGCAATGAGCAGTTCTTC. Protein: CACGEGNEQFF.

The sample holds a few counts of this clone. One end of the junction varies from germline; a read error may be responsible. The CDR3 DNA is TGTTCCAGCAGCTTTGGTTCGGGACAGATAAACACTGAAGCTTTCTTT. It translates to CSSSFGSGQINTEAFF. The rearrangement joins TRBV7-9 to TRBJ1-1; TRBD1 aligns across 7 bases. The CDR3 totals 16 residues. CDR1 and CDR2 (germline): SEHNR, FQNEAQ (reference sequence).

This clone was seen a few times. The DNA for the CDR3 is TGTGCCTGGAGTCCGCGGGGGTTACACTCCTACAATGAGCAGTTCTTC. Protein product: CAWSPRGLHSYNEQFF. This chain uses TRBV30 with TRBJ2-1; 7 positions agree with TRBD2. CDR1 GTSNPN and CDR2 SVGIG come from the germline V gene (reference sequence). J gave up 0 bases and V 2 bases, and 7 bases lay outside the gene matches. The CDR3 runs to 16 residues.

This rearrangement joins TRBV2 to TRBJ1-6, with D possibly matching TRBD1 (6 bases). Germline CDR1 reads SNHLY; CDR2 reads FYNNEI. This CDR3 has 14 residues. The V end was cut by 2 bases, the J end by 9 bases, with 11 bases between. This CDR3 reads CASSEWGQGSPLHF. CDR3 DNA: TGTGCCAGCAGTGAATGGGGGCAGGGTTCACCCCTCCACTTT.

The gene calls are TRBV6-5 and TRBJ1-2; possible D gene TRBD1, 5 bases. The germline gives CDR1 MNHEY, CDR2 SVGAGI. Trimming stripped 5 bases from V and 5 bases from J, with 12 bases between. This CDR3 is 13 amino acids long. The CDR3: CASSREGAYGYTF. The CDR3 DNA sequence: TGTGCCAGCAGTAGGGAAGGGGCTTATGGCTACACCTTC.

The chain is built from TRBV5-1 and TRBJ1-2; 8 bases are a match to TRBD1. The CDR3 is 14 amino acids. Germline V gene lookup returns CDR1 SGHRS and CDR2 YFSETQ. V was clipped by 2 bases and J by 8 bases; unmatched bases: 8. The chain's CDR3 is CASSLGQGRGGYTF. CDR3 nucleotides: TGCGCCAGCAGCTTAGGACAGGGCCGTGGCGGCTACACCTTC.

This chain links TRBV27 with TRBJ2-6; D remains ambiguous. Trimming left V 1 base short and J 2 bases short, with 3 bases between. The CDR3 contains 14 residues. Per the germline V gene, CDR1 is MNHEY and CDR2 is SMNVEV (reference sequence). The CDR3 spells CASSLWPGANVLTF. The DNA of the CDR3 is TGTGCCAGCAGTTTATGGCCTGGGGCCAACGTCCTGACTTTC. The full variable domain, completed using reference TRBV27 and TRBJ2-6, is EAQVTQNPRYLITVTGKKLTVTCSQNMNHEYMSWYRQDPGLGLRQIYYSMNVEVTDKGDVPEGYKVSRKEKRNFPLILESPSPNQTSLYFCASSLWPGANVLTFGAGSRLTVL.

The rearrangement uses TRBV5-1 and TRBJ2-1; TRBD1 matches 9 bases. The junction had 8 bases not matched to a gene; V was cut back by 4 bases and J by 6 bases. The CDR3 is 15 residues long. CDR1 is SGHRS, CDR2 YFSETQ, per germline. Written as DNA, the CDR3 is TGCGCCAGCAGCCCACGGACAGGGGAGGGCAATGAGCAGTTCTTC. Translating it yields CASSPRTGEGNEQFF.

The chain carries TRBV7-9 and TRBJ2-3, with D uncertain. Germline V gives CDR1 SEHNR, CDR2 FQNEAQ (reference sequence). This CDR3 region has 14 residues. V was clipped by 1 base and J by 3 bases, with 8 bases between them. The DNA of the CDR3 is TGTGCCAGCAGCTTAGGGCCCCGAACAGATACGCAGTATTTT. It yields the protein CASSLGPRTDTQYF.

The chain combines TRBV5-6 with TRBJ2-7, with 7 nucleotides matching TRBD1. Unmatched junction bases numbered 6, after V lost 3 bases and J lost 0 bases. CDR3 length equals 15 residues. The germline CDR1 and CDR2 sequences are SGHDT and YYEEEE. CDR3 nucleotide sequence: TGTGCCAGCAGCTCCCCAGGGACAGACTCCTACGAGCAGTACTTC. As protein: CASSSPGTDSYEQYF.

This clone occurred once. The rearrangement links TRBV7-9 to TRBJ2-1; TRBD1 agrees at 9 bases. CDR3 length: 14 residues. Trimming took 5 bases from V and 7 from J; bases not matched to a gene: 6. The germline V gene encodes CDR1 SEHNR and CDR2 FQNEAQ (reference sequence). The CDR3 spells CASSKGQGRNEQFF. CDR3 bases: TGTGCCAGCAGCAAGGGACAGGGAAGGAATGAGCAGTTCTTC. The full variable domain, in which reference TRBV7-9 and TRBJ2-1 provide the parts outside the CDR3, is DTGVSQNPRHKITKRGQNVTFRCDPISEHNRLYWYRQTLGQGPEFLTYFQNEAQLEKSRLLSDRFSAERPKGSFSTLEIQRTEQGDSAMYLCASSKGQGRNEQFFGPGTRLTVL.